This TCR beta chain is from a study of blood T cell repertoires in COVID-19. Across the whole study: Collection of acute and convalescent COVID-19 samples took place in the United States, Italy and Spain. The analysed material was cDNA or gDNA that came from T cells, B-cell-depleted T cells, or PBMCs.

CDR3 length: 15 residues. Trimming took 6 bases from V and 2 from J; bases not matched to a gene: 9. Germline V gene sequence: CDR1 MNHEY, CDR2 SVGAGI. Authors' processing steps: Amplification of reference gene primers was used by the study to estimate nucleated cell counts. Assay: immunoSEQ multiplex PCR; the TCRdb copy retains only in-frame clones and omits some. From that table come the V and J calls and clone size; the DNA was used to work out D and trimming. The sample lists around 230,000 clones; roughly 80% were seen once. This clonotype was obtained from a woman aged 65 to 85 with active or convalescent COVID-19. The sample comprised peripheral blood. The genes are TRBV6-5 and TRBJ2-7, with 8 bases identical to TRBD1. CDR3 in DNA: TGTGCCAGCAGAGCCCATCGGACAGGGACCTACGAGCAGTACTTC. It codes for CASRAHRTGTYEQYF.